This T cell receptor (beta chain) was sequenced for a study of T-cell memory formation after mild COVID-19 (dated by TCRdb to the early 2020s). About the investigation overall: TCR sequence clusters from the two donors were largely donor specific. In a couple of donors, T-cell clones that expanded and contracted after mild COVID-19 were followed by sequencing TCRalpha and TCRbeta repertoires longitudinally. The cohort comprised two young, previously healthy adult volunteers, one female and one male. Study-wide conclusions, independent of this receptor: Contracting CD4+ clones were found mainly in CM and EM memory subsets, while CD8+ clones were enriched in EMRA. From day 15 to 85, contracting clones showed balanced CD4/CD8 phenotypes, whereas a second wave of clones that expanded from day 15 to 37 leaned towards CD4+. Some responding clones were detected in pre-infection memory, suggesting pre-existing cross-reactive memory T cells joined the SARS-CoV-2 response. The study included only a couple of mild cases, and larger cohorts that include severe cases with pre-infection samples were judged to be necessary. Whether the second-wave clones peaking on day 37 were SARS-CoV-2 specific was not confirmed.

The sequencer was an Illumina NovaSeq 6000. TCRalpha and TCRbeta cDNA libraries were constructed by 5'RACE with constant-segment primers, with sample barcodes and unique molecular identifiers being introduced. Trizol reagent was used to extract RNA from every sample. The libraries were amplified in two PCR steps, and the second step added a second sample barcode and Illumina TruSeq adapters. Sequencing of the libraries was done on an Illumina NovaSeq, producing 2 x 150 bp paired-end reads. Concerning the study's data processing: With migec v1.2.7, reads were demultiplexed and then collapsed into UMI-guided consensus sequences. Using mixcr v2.1.11, UMI consensuses were aligned to TRA and TRB V and J templates and then assembled into clonotypes. Clonotypes were classified as expanded or contracted when called significant by both edgeR and NoisET, with noise models trained on biological replicates. For edgeR calls, the cutoffs were a false discovery rate-adjusted p below 0.01 and a log2 fold-change threshold of 1. As an exploratory analysis of dynamics, max-normalized trajectories of the 1000 most abundant clonotypes were examined by PCA with hierarchical clustering. The CD4 or CD8 phenotype of responding clones was assigned using the separately sequenced CD4+ and CD8+ repertoires. The public reads were reprocessed in TCRdb via fastp at Q25 and MiXCR, keeping in-frame beta chains. Entries that share a CDR3 protein sequence are merged under the most common genes and DNA. TCRdb, rather than the study authors, made the V and J calls. This sample gives 550,000 to 600,000 distinct CDR3 sequences in total; approximately 15% of them show up just once. Together, the top ten hold less than 10% of the sample.

The CDR3 measures 18 amino acids from cysteine to phenylalanine. Only the CDR3 DNA stays, 54 bases, in frame from base 1. Ends trimmed: V by 11 bases, J by 2 bases; bases unmatched to a gene: 19. Comments on this clonotype: It has no known antigen specificity. No much larger clone is present one base from it, and per-base qualities are unavailable.

Ficoll-Paque density gradient centrifugation was the method used to isolate PBMCs. Sequencing was performed on PBMCs or a T cell subset sorted from them (not recorded which). In this chain, TRBV12-3 or TRBV12-4 is recombined with TRBJ2-5; 11 bases in the middle match TRBD2. This TCR came from an adult woman who had mild COVID-19 (a few samples of this study predate the infection). The sample titles of this study are shuffled in the database, so cell type and time point are left out; the donor was told from shared clones. The bases read TGTGCCTCTCCTCTTCCAGGTCCGGGACTAGCGGCTCAAGAGACCCAGTACTTC. It specifies CASPLPGPGLAAQETQYF.